This TCR beta chain was retrieved from a study of OX40 agonist ivuxolimab in advanced cancers. The germline V gene has CDR1 LNHDA and CDR2 SQIVND (reference sequence). This CDR3 has 15 amino acids. V shed 2 bases and J shed 5 bases, with 12 bases lying between them. The data were produced by immunoSEQ multiplex PCR, yet TCRdb's version contains in-frame clones alone and is incomplete. The top ten clones hold roughly 4.2% of a sample with about 67,000 clones, 87% of them seen once. The sequence derives from an adult with an advanced solid tumor such as melanoma, head and neck, liver or kidney cancer. This sequence joins TRBV19 and TRBJ1-4; D is possibly TRBD1 (5 bases). The sequencing here drew on CD4+ or CD8+ T cells sorted from blood, taken in a trial of the OX40 agonist ivuxolimab. CDR3 nucleotides: TGTGCCAGTAGTATAATGGGCAGGGAGAATGAAAAACTGTTTTTT. It translates to CASSIMGRENEKLFF.